This record concerns one T cell receptor beta chain sequence. This clonotype was observed many times. The antigen it binds to is not known. No clone much larger than this one lies a single base away; base qualities are absent. This entry is derived from a study of T-cell reconstitution after alpha-beta-depleted transplantation in children (dated by TCRdb to 2016 to 2017). About the study as a whole: Using TCR repertoire profiling, the study followed T-cell immune reconstitution in a quantitative way in children after TCRalphabeta/CD19-depleted allogeneic hematopoietic cell transplantation.

Germline trimming amounts to 3 bases on V and 6 bases on J, with 8 as the count of junction bases outside the gene matches. Including the terminal cysteine and phenylalanine, the CDR3 comprises 16 residues. The kept DNA is CDR3 alone, 48 bases in frame from the first base. Sequences LGHNA (CDR1) and YNFKEQ (CDR2) are obtained from the germline V gene. Library preparation was by PCR. Data came from an Illumina HiSeq 2500. TCR library preparation used molecular barcoding, with unique molecular identifiers applied to normalize quantification of the TCRbeta repertoire. TCRdb ran its own pipeline on the public reads, namely fastp trimming at Q25 and MiXCR clone calling, and kept in-frame beta chains. Entries that share a CDR3 protein sequence are merged under the most common genes and DNA. Here the sample has around 410,000 distinct CDR3 sequences; under 13% occur a single time. Roughly 6% of the sample lies in the top ten.

This sequence uses TRBV4-2 and TRBJ2-1; 10 middle bases align to TRBD2. This receptor was taken from a human donor who donated a stem cell graft to a child with acute myeloid leukemia. The sequences come from PBMCs from the stem cell graft donor, collected from the stem cell graft. The CDR3 reads as follows: CASSQDPSGGSNEQFF. The nucleotide sequence reads TGTGCCAGCAGCCAGGACCCTAGCGGGGGAAGCAATGAGCAGTTCTTC.